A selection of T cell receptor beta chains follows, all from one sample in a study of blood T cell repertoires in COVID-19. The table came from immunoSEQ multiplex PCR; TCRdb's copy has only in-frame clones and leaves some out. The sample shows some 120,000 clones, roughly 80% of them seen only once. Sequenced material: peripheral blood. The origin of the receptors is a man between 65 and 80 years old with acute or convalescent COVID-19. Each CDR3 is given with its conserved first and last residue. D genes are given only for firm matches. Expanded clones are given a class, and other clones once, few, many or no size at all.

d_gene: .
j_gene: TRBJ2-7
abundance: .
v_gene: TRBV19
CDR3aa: CASSVQGMSYEQYF
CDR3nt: TGTGCCAGTAGTGTACAGGGAATGTCCTACGAGCAGTACTTC

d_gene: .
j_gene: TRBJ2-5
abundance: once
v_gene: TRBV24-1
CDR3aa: CATSDDYQETQYF
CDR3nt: TGTGCCACCAGTGACGACTATCAAGAGACCCAGTACTTC

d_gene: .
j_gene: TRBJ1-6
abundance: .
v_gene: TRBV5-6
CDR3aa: CASSLGQANSPLHF
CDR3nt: TGTGCCAGCAGCTTGGGTCAGGCAAATTCACCCCTCCACTTT

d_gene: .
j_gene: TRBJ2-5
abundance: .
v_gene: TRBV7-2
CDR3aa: CASSPMRQETQYF
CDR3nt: TGTGCCAGCAGCCCAATGCGACAAGAGACCCAGTACTTC

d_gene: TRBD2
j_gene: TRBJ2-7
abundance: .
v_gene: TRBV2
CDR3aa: CASSGLAFEQYF
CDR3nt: TGTGCCAGCAGTGGACTAGCCTTCGAGCAGTACTTC

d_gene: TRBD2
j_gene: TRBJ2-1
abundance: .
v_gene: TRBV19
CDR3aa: CASSTSGGGWGQFF
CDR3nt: TGTGCCAGTAGTACTAGCGGGGGAGGATGGGGGCAGTTCTTC

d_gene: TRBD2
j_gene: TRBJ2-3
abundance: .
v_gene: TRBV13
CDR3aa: CASSQRGGNTDTQYF
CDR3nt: TGTGCCAGCAGCCAGCGGGGGGGAAACACAGATACGCAGTATTTT

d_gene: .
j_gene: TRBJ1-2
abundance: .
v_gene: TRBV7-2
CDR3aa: CASSLGGGTNYGYTF
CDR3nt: TGTGCCAGCAGCTTAGGCGGAGGGACCAACTATGGCTACACCTTC

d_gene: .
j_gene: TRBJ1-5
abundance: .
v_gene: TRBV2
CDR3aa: CASSVERGNQPQHF
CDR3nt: TGTGCCAGCAGTGTTGAGAGAGGGAATCAGCCCCAGCATTTT

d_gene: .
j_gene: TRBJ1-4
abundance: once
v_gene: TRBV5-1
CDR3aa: CASSSQENEKLFF
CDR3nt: TGCGCCAGCAGCTCACAGGAAAATGAAAAACTGTTTTTT

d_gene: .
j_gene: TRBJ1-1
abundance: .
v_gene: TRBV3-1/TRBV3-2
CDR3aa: CASSPGEGGVFF
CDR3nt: TGTGCCAGCAGCCCGGGGGAGGGTGGGGTTTTCTTT

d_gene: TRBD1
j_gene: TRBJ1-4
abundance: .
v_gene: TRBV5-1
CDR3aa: CASSNQTGKNEKLFF
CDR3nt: TGCGCCAGCAGCAACCAGACAGGGAAAAATGAAAAACTGTTTTTT

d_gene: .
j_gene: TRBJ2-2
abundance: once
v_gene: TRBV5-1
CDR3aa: CASSDRVTGELFF
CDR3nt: TGCGCCAGCAGCGACCGGGTAACCGGGGAGCTGTTTTTT

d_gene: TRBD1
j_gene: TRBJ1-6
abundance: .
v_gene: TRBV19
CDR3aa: CASSISGGASPLHF
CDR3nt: TGTGCCAGTAGTATTTCAGGGGGCGCCTCACCCCTCCACTTT

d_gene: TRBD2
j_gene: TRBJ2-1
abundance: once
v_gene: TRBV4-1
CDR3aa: CASSQSLAGYNEQFF
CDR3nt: TGCGCCAGCAGCCAGAGTCTAGCGGGGTACAATGAGCAGTTCTTC

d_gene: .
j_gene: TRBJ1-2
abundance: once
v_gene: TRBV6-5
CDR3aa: CASSSGSDYGYTF
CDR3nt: TGTGCCAGCAGTTCGGGGAGTGACTATGGCTACACCTTC

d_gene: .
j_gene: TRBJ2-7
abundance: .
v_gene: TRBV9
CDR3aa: CASSVAVGSHEQYF
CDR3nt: TGTGCCAGCAGCGTAGCCGTAGGGAGCCACGAGCAGTACTTC

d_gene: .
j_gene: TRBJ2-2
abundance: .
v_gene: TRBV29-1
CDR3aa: CSVDSSNTGELFF
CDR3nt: TGCAGCGTCGACAGTTCGAACACCGGGGAGCTGTTTTTT

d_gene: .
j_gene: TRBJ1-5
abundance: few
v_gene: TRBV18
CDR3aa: CASSSLSGDGNQPQHF
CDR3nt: TGTGCCAGCTCATCATTATCCGGGGATGGCAATCAGCCCCAGCATTTT

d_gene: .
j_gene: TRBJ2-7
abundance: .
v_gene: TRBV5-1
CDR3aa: CASSLAPGVDEQYF
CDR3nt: TGCGCCAGCAGCTTGGCCCCAGGGGTCGACGAGCAGTACTTC

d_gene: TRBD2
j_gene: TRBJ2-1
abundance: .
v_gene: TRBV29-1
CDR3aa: CSVVLAGGPGSYNEQFF
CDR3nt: TGCAGCGTTGTCCTAGCGGGGGGGCCGGGCTCCTACAATGAGCAGTTCTTC

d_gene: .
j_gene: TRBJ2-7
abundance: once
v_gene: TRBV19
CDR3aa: CASSIGLGGSYEQYF
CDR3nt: TGTGCCAGTAGTATAGGCCTAGGGGGATCCTACGAGCAGTACTTC

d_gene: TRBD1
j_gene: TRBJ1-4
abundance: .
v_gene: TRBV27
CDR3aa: CASRPGQSPREKLFF
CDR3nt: TGTGCCAGCCGCCCGGGACAGAGCCCTAGGGAAAAACTGTTTTTT

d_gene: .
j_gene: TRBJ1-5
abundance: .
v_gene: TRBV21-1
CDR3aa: CATGGDRGDQPQHF
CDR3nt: TGTGCCACCGGGGGGGACAGGGGGGATCAGCCCCAGCATTTT

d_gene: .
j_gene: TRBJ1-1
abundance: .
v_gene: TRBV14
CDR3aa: CASSQVWAKNTEAFF
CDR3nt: TGTGCCAGCAGCCAAGTGTGGGCAAAGAACACTGAAGCTTTCTTT

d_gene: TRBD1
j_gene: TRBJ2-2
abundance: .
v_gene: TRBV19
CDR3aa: CASSIAGGTNTGELFF
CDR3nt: TGTGCCAGTAGTATAGCAGGGGGTACGAACACCGGGGAGCTGTTTTTT

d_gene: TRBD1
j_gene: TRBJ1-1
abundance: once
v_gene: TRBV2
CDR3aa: CASRRLDRATEAFF
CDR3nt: TGTGCCAGCAGGAGACTCGACAGGGCCACTGAAGCTTTCTTT

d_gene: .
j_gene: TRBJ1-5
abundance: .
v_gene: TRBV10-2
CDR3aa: CASSESGYQPQHF
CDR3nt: TGCGCCAGCAGTGAATCAGGGTATCAGCCCCAGCATTTT

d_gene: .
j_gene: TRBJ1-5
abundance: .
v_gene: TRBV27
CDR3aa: CASSLRPGFQPQHF
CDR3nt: TGTGCCAGCAGTTTACGGCCAGGGTTTCAGCCCCAGCATTTT

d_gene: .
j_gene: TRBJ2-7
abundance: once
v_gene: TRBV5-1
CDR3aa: CASSLAIGRGSYEQYF
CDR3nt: TGCGCCAGCAGCTTGGCCATTGGCAGGGGCTCCTACGAGCAGTACTTC

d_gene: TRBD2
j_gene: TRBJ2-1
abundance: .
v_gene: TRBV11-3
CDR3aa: CASSLSGTSGGPGDNEQFF
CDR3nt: TGTGCCAGCAGCTTATCCGGGACTAGCGGGGGGCCAGGCGACAATGAGCAGTTCTTC

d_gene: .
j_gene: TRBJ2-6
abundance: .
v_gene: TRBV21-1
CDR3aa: CASSRRTGPTCSGANVLTF
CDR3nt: TGTGCCAGCAGCAGAAGGACAGGGCCAACATGCTCTGGGGCCAACGTCCTGACTTTC

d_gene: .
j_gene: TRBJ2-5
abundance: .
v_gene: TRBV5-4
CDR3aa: CASSLSWRVQETQYF
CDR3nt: TGTGCCAGCAGCTTGTCGTGGCGGGTCCAAGAGACCCAGTACTTC

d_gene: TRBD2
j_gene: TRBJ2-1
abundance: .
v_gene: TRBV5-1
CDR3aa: CASSRGLAGLSSYNEQFF
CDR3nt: TGCGCCAGCAGCCGGGGACTAGCGGGGTTGAGCTCCTACAATGAGCAGTTCTTC

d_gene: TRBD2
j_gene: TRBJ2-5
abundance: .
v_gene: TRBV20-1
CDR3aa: CSASGTSGNQETQYF
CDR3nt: TGCAGTGCTAGTGGTACTAGCGGGAACCAAGAGACCCAGTACTTC

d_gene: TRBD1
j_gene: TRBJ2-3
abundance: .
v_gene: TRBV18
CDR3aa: CASSPPDRATDTQYF
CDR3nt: TGTGCCAGCTCACCCCCGGACAGGGCCACAGATACGCAGTATTTT

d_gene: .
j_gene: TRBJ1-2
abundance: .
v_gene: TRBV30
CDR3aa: CASALQGWGSYTF
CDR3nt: TGTGCCAGCGCCCTTCAGGGGTGGGGTAGCTACACCTTC

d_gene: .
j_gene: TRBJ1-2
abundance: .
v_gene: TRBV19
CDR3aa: CASSIAGGIYGYTF
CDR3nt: TGTGCCAGTAGTATAGCTGGGGGGATCTATGGCTACACCTTC

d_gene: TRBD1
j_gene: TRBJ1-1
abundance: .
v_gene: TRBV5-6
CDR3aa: CASSWGQTMNTEAFF
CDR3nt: TGTGCCAGCAGTTGGGGACAGACCATGAACACTGAAGCTTTCTTT

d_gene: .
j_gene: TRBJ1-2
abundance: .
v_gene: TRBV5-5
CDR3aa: CASSLTPTDTPYGYTF
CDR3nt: TGTGCCAGCAGCTTGACCCCCACCGACACCCCCTATGGCTACACCTTC

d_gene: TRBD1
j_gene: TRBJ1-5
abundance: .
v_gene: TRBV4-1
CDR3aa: CASSQDVKAGGSNQPQHF
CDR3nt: TGCGCCAGCAGCCAAGATGTTAAGGCAGGGGGAAGCAATCAGCCCCAGCATTTT

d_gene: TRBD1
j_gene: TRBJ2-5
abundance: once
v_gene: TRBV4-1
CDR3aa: CASSQLNRGAETQYF
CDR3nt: TGCGCCAGCAGCCAGTTGAACAGGGGGGCAGAGACCCAGTACTTC

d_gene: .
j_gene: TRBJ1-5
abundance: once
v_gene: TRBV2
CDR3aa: CASGGRGREQPQHF
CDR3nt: TGTGCCAGCGGTGGGCGGGGCAGGGAACAGCCCCAGCATTTT

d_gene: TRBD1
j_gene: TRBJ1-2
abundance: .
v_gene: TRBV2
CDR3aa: CASSMTGGEGGYTF
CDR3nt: TGTGCCAGCAGTATGACAGGGGGGGAAGGAGGCTACACCTTC

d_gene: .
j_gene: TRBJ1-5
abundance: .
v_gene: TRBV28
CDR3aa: CASSSAVVSNQPQHF
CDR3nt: TGTGCCAGCAGTTCGGCGGTGGTTAGCAATCAGCCCCAGCATTTT

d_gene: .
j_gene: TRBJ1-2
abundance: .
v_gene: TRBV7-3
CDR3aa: CASSLNMRGNGDGYTF
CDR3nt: TGTGCCAGCAGCTTAAACATGAGGGGGAACGGGGATGGCTACACCTTC

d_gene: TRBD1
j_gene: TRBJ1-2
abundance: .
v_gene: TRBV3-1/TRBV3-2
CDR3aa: CASSQYAGGLYGYTF
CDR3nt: TGTGCCAGCAGCCAATACGCAGGGGGCCTCTATGGCTACACCTTC

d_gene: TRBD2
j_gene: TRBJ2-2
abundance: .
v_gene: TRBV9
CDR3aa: CASSVATSGGANGELFF
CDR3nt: TGTGCCAGCAGCGTAGCGACTAGCGGGGGGGCTAACGGGGAGCTGTTTTTT

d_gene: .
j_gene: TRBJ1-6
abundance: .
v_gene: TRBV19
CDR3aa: CASTGGDSPLHF
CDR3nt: TGTGCCAGTACCGGGGGGGATTCACCCCTCCACTTT

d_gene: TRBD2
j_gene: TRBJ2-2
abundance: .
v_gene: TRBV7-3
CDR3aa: CASSLSAGAATGELFF
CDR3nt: TGTGCCAGCAGCTTATCAGCGGGGGCAGCCACCGGGGAGCTGTTTTTT

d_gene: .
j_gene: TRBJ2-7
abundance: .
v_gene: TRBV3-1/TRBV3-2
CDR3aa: CASSQDPTGRRGSYEQYF
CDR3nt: TGTGCCAGCAGCCAAGATCCTACCGGCAGGCGAGGGTCCTACGAGCAGTACTTC

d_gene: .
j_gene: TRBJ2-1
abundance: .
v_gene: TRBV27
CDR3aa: CASSLTRPLYNEQFF
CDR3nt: TGTGCCAGCAGTTTAACCAGGCCCCTTTACAATGAGCAGTTCTTC

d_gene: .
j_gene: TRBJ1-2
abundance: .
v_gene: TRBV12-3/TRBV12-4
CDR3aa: CASSFAGEGYTF
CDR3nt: TGTGCCAGCAGTTTCGCAGGGGAAGGCTACACCTTC

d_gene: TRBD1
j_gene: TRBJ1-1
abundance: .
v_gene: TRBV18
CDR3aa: CASSPGQGGTFF
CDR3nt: TGTGCCAGCTCACCGGGACAGGGGGGAACTTTCTTT

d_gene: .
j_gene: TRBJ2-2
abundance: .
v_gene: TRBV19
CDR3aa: CASSQGPLNTGELFF
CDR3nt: TGTGCCAGTAGCCAGGGTCCTCTGAACACCGGGGAGCTGTTTTTT

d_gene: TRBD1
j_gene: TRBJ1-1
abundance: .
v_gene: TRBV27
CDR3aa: CASSLRRDRGLLNTEAFF
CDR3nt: TGTGCCAGCAGTTTAAGGCGGGACAGGGGGCTGCTGAACACTGAAGCTTTCTTT